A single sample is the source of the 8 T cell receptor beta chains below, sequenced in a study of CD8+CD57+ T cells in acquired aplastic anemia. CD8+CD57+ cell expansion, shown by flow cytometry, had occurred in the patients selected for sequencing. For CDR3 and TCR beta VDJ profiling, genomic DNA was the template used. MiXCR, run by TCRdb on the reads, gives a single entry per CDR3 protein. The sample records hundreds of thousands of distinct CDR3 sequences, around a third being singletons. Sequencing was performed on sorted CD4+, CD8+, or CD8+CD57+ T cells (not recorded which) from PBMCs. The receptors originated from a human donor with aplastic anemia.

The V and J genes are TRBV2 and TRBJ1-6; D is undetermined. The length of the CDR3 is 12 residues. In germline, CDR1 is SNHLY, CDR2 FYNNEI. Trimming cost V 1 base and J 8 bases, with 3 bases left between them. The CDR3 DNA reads TGTGCCAGCAGTGAAGAGCATTCACCCCTCCACTTT. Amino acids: CASSEEHSPLHF.

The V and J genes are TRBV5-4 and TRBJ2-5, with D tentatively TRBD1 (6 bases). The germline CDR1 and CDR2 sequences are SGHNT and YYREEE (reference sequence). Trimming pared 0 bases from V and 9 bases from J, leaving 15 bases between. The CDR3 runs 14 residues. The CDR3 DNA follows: TGTGCCAGCAGCTTGGGGGCAGGGGTGGAGGCCCAGTACTTC. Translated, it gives CASSLGAGVEAQYF. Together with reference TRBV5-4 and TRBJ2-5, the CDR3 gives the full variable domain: ETGVTQSPTHLIKTRGQQVTLRCSSQSGHNTVSWYQQALGQGPQFIFQYYREEENGRGNFPPRFSGLQFPNYSSELNVNALELDDSALYLCASSLGAGVEAQYFGPGTRLLVL.

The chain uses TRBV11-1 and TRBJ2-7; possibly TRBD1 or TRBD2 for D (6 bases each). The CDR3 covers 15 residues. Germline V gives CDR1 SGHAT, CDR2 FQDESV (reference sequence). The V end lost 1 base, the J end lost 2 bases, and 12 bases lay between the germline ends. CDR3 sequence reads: CASSLVSGAPYEQYF. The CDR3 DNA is TGTGCCAGCAGCTTAGTTTCGGGGGCCCCCTACGAGCAGTACTTC.

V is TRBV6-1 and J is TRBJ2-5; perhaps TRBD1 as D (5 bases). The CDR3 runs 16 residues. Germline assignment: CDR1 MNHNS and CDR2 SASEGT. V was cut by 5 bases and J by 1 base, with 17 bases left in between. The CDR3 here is CASSKPQTVGQETQYF. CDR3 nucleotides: TGTGCCAGCAGTAAGCCCCAGACAGTTGGCCAAGAGACCCAGTACTTC.

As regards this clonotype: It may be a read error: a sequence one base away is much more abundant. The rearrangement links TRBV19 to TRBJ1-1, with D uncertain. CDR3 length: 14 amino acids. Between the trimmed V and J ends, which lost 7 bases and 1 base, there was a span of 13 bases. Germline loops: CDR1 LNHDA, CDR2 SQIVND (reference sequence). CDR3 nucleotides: TGTGCCAGTACCTCACAGAGGGCGAACACTGAAGCTTTCTTT. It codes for CASTSQRANTEAFF. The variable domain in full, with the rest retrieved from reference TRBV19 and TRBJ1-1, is DGGITQSPKYLFRKEGQNVTLSCEQNLNHDAMYWYRQDPGQGLRLIYYSQIVNDFQKGDIAEGYSVSREKKESFPLTVTSAQKNPTAFYLCASTSQRANTEAFFGQGTRLTVV.

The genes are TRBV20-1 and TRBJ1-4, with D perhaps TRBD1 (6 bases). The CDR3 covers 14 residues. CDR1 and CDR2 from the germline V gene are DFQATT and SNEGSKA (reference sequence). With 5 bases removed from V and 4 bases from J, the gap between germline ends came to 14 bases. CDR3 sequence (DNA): TGCAGTGCTCGAGGACAGCCCGATAATGAAAAACTGTTTTTT. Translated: CSARGQPDNEKLFF.

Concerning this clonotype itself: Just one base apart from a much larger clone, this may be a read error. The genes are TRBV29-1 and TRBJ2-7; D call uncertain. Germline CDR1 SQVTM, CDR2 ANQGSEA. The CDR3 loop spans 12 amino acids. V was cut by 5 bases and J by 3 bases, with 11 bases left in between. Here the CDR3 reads CSVPQVGYEQYF. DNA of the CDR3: TGCAGCGTTCCCCAAGTCGGCTACGAGCAGTACTTC.

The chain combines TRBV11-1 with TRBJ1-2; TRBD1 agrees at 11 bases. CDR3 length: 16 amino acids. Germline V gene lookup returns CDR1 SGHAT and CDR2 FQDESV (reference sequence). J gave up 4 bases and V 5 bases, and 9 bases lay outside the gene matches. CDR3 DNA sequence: TGTGCCAGCAGCCCTCGGACAGGGGGCGCGGGCTATGGCTACACCTTC. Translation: CASSPRTGGAGYGYTF.